The clone carrying this T cell receptor beta chain has at least ten counts. The data stem from a study of regulatory T cells in long-lasting Graves disease. Time point in this sample: newly diagnosed GD, antithyroid drugs for less than 3 months. PBMC RNA served as the TCR library source. CDR3-region Arm-PCR and iRepertoire HTBI primers produced the TCR beta libraries. TCRdb re-derived calls from the multiplex PCR reads in MiXCR, one entry per CDR3 protein. The data contain 560,000 or so distinct CDR3 sequences, 15% to 20% of them singletons. The germline V gene has CDR1 KGHSH and CDR2 LQKENI. This CDR3 is built from 14 residues. V gave up 3 bases and J gave up 0 bases, with 9 bases separating them. These data were also filed under a second study, of T cells in Graves' hyperthyroidism and ophthalmopathy.

J is TRBJ2-7 and V is TRBV18; unclear D gene. This clonotype originated in a man younger than 35 with Graves disease. The sample was peripheral blood mononuclear cells (PBMCs), taken at new diagnosis, from a patient treated with antithyroid drugs. The CDR3, as DNA: TGTGCCAGCTCACCCGAGGAAGGCTCCTACGAGCAGTACTTC. It specifies CASSPEEGSYEQYF.